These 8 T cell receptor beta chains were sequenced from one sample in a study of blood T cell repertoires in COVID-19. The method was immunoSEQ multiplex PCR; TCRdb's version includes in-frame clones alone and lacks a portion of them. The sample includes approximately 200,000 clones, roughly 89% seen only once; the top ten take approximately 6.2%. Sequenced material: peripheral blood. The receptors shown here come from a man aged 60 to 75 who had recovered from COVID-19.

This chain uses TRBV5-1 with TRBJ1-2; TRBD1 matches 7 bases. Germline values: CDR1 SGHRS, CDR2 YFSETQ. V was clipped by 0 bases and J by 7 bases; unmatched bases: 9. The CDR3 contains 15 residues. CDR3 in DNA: TGCGCCAGCAGCTTGGTCCCCCTTCCAGGGGGTGGCTACACCTTC. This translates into CASSLVPLPGGGYTF.

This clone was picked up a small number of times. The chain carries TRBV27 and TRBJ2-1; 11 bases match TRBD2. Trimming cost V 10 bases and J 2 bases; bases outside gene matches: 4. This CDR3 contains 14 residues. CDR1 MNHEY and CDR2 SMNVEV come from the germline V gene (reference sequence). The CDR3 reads CAIHSGRAYNEQFF. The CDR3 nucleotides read TGTGCCATCCATAGCGGGAGGGCCTACAATGAGCAGTTCTTC.

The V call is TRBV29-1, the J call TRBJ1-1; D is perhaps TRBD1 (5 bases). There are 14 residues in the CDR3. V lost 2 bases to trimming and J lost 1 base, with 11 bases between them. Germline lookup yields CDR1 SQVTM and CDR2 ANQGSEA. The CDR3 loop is CSVEKSGANTEAFF. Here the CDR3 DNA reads TGCAGCGTTGAAAAGAGTGGGGCGAACACTGAAGCTTTCTTT.

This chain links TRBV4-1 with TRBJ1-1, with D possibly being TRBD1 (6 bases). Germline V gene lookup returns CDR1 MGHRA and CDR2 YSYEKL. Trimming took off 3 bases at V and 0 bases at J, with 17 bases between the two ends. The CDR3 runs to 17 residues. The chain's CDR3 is CASSHGFKDSMNTEAFF. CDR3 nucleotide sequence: TGCGCCAGCAGCCATGGGTTCAAGGACAGTATGAACACTGAAGCTTTCTTT.

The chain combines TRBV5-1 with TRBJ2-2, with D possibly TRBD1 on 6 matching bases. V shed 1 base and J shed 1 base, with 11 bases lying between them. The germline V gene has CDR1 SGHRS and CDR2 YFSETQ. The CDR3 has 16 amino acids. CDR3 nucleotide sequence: TGCGCCAGCAGCTTGACAACAGGGATGAACACCGGGGAGCTGTTTTTT. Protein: CASSLTTGMNTGELFF.

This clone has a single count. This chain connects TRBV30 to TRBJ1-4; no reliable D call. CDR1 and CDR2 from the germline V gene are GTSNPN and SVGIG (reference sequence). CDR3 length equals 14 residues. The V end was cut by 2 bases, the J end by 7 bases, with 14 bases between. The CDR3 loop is CAWSFPGHSEKLFF. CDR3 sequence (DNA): TGTGCCTGGAGTTTCCCAGGCCATAGTGAAAAACTGTTTTTT. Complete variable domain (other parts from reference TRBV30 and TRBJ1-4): SQTIHQWPATLVQPVGSPLSLECTVEGTSNPNLYWYRQAAGRGLQLLFYSVGIGQISSEVPQNLSASRPQDRQFILSSKKLLLSDSGFYLCAWSFPGHSEKLFFGSGTQLSVL.

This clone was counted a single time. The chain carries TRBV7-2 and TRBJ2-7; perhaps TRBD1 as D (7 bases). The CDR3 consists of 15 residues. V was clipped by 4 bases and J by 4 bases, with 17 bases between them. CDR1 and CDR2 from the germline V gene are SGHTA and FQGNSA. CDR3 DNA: TGTGCCAGCAGCTCGCCGGCGACAGGGAGGTACGAGCAGTACTTC. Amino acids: CASSSPATGRYEQYF.

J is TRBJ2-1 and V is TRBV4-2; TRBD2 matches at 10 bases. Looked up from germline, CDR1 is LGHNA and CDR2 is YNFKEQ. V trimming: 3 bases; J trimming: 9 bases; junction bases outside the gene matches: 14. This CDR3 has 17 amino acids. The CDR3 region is CASSHPGQRGGEGEQFF. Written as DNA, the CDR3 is TGTGCCAGCAGCCATCCAGGTCAGCGGGGGGGCGAGGGTGAGCAGTTCTTC.